This is a list of T cell receptor beta chains from one sample in a study of cytomegalovirus exposure and HLA in healthy donors. Clones were read by immunoSEQ multiplex PCR, and TCRdb kept only the in-frame ones, dropping some. Of 150,000 or so clones in the sample, around 79% were seen once. Sequencing was carried out using PBMCs. These receptors came from a man aged 25-45 years in good health and CMV-seropositive. The CDR3 runs from the conserved cysteine through the conserved F or W. D genes are given only for firm matches. A row's size may be missing; if present it is once, few, many or a size class.

v_call	d_call	j_call	clone_size	cdr3_length	cdr3_aa	cdr3_nt
TRBV5-5	-	TRBJ1-6	-	14	CASSLTGQSSPLHF	TGTGCCAGCAGCCTTACAGGGCAGAGTTCACCCCTCCACTTT
TRBV7-2	-	TRBJ1-4	medium-sized	13	CASSLELNEKLFF	TGTGCCAGCAGCTTAGAACTTAATGAAAAACTGTTTTTT
TRBV11-2	TRBD2	TRBJ2-3	-	16	CASSRGTSTSTDTQYF	TGTGCCAGCAGCCGAGGGACTAGCACTAGCACAGATACGCAGTATTTT
TRBV27	TRBD1	TRBJ1-1	-	16	CASSYPGTEGVTEAFF	TGTGCCAGCAGTTATCCCGGGACAGAGGGGGTCACTGAAGCTTTCTTT
TRBV7-9	-	TRBJ2-1	-	14	CASTLEGSYNEQFF	TGTGCCAGCACTTTGGAGGGCTCCTACAATGAGCAGTTCTTC
TRBV10-3	-	TRBJ1-1	-	14	CAISERDMNTEAFF	TGTGCCATCAGTGAGAGAGACATGAACACTGAAGCTTTCTTT
TRBV6-6	TRBD1	TRBJ2-7	-	14	CASSSHRGTYEQYF	TGTGCCAGCAGTTCACACAGGGGCACCTACGAGCAGTACTTC
TRBV28	TRBD2	TRBJ2-1	-	16	CASSGLAGESYNEQFF	TGTGCCAGCAGTGGACTAGCGGGAGAATCCTACAATGAGCAGTTCTTC
TRBV28	TRBD2	TRBJ2-7	-	15	CASTESSGTAYEQYF	TGTGCCAGTACAGAATCTAGCGGGACCGCCTACGAGCAGTACTTC
TRBV19	-	TRBJ1-2	-	13	CASNGPWDYGYTF	TGTGCCAGTAATGGGCCCTGGGACTATGGCTACACCTTC
TRBV6-5	-	TRBJ1-5	-	15	CASSYSNQGNQPQHF	TGTGCCAGCAGTTACTCGAACCAGGGCAATCAGCCCCAGCATTTT
TRBV7-6	-	TRBJ2-1	-	13	CASSLLGRHEQFF	TGTGCCAGCAGCCTCCTGGGGAGGCATGAGCAGTTCTTC
TRBV30	TRBD2	TRBJ2-1	-	12	CAWTSGFNEQFF	TGTGCCTGGACTAGCGGGTTCAATGAGCAGTTCTTC
TRBV7-8	TRBD1	TRBJ1-5	-	15	CASSSGQFSNQPQHF	TGTGCCAGCAGCTCGGGACAGTTTAGCAATCAGCCCCAGCATTTT
TRBV11-1	TRBD1	TRBJ1-5	-	13	CASSYGTDQPQHF	TGTGCCAGCAGCTACGGGACAGATCAGCCCCAGCATTTT
TRBV19	-	TRBJ2-6	once	14	CASSGGGQANVLTF	TGTGCCAGTAGTGGGGGGGGACAGGCCAACGTCCTGACTTTC
TRBV28	TRBD1	TRBJ1-2	-	13	CASSLGQNYGYTF	TGTGCCAGCAGTTTGGGACAGAACTATGGCTACACCTTC
TRBV14	-	TRBJ2-5	-	14	CASSQGSGEGTQYF	TGTGCCAGCAGCCAAGGTTCAGGCGAAGGGACCCAGTACTTC
TRBV7-9	-	TRBJ1-3	-	14	CASSLLSSGNTIYF	TGTGCCAGCAGCTTACTGAGCTCTGGAAACACCATATATTTT
TRBV5-1	TRBD2	TRBJ2-7	-	16	CASSSGTSGSSYEQYF	TGCGCCAGCAGCTCCGGGACTAGCGGGAGCTCCTACGAGCAGTACTTC
TRBV5-1	-	TRBJ2-1	-	14	CASSSPVGGNEQFF	TGCGCCAGCAGCTCGCCGGTGGGGGGCAATGAGCAGTTCTTC
TRBV11-1	-	TRBJ1-1	-	14	CASSHHRVNTEAFF	TGTGCCAGCAGTCATCACCGGGTGAACACTGAAGCTTTCTTT
TRBV5-1	TRBD1	TRBJ2-3	few	16	CASGEGASSSTDTQYF	TGCGCCAGCGGTGAGGGGGCGAGCTCTAGCACAGATACGCAGTATTTT
TRBV6-5	-	TRBJ1-1	-	14	CASRGQGPNTEAFF	TGTGCCAGCAGGGGGCAGGGCCCGAACACTGAAGCTTTCTTT